This TCR beta chain was observed in a study of CD8 T cells in Susac syndrome (dated by TCRdb to the late 2010s). Regarding the complete study: Among the Susac syndrome patients who were sequenced, clinically active disease was present in about six and clinical remission was observed in about eight. At the time of blood withdrawal, Susac syndrome patients were either therapy-naive, taking corticosteroids (with some also receiving IVIg), or on IVIg alone. Whether CD8+ T cell activation and differentiation in Susac syndrome was antigen driven was tested using repertoire sequencing. General study outcomes and caveats: The study acknowledged that relatively few individuals were included in the TCR sequencing and HLA analysis. In the CD4+ T cell repertoire of Susac syndrome patients, clonal expansion was not detected.

High-throughput TCR beta sequencing profiled peripheral blood CD8+ and CD4+ T cells from healthy donors, Susac syndrome patients and multiple sclerosis patients. Susac syndrome patients met recently defined diagnostic criteria for definite or probable disease. CD8+ TEMRA cells were enriched by FACS, while bulk CD8+ and CD4+ T cells were purified by magnetic negative isolation. Blood was collected in EDTA tubes and processed within 24 hours, with PBMCs isolated through density gradient centrifugation. PBMCs destined for TCR sequencing were cryopreserved in liquid nitrogen and later thawed in a 37 °C water bath. The sorted or isolated CD4+, CD8+ and CD8+ TEMRA cells had a purity of 90% or higher. As encoded in the germline V gene, CDR1 is MDHEN while CDR2 is SYDVKM. Relative to germline, V is missing 6 bases and J is missing 4 bases, with 2 bases of the junction outside any gene match. The CDR3 holds 12 amino acids from the cysteine to the phenylalanine. This entry keeps only the CDR3 DNA: 36 bases, framed from base 1.

A note on this clonotype: Its cognate antigen has yet to be identified. Nothing much larger sits one base from this clone, and base qualities are not available.

RNA was extracted using the RNeasy kit, and about 0.45 to 1 microgram was reverse transcribed with random hexamers. TCR beta CDR3 regions were amplified with the immunoSEQ multiplex PCR assay covering 54 Vbeta and 13 Jbeta segments. To correct PCR amplification bias, a synthetic template baseline was used for both primer optimization and computational correction. Processing in the source paper ran as follows. Reads were annotated to V, D and J genes according to IMGT and were analyzed with immunoSEQ Analyzer, with only productive sequences retained. Clonality was calculated as one minus the Shannon entropy normalized by log2 of the number of productive unique sequences. For each patient and control, public and private clones were evaluated among the 100 most prevalent clones. Clones were defined as Susac-specific when absent from the healthy and MS cohorts, from some 1,100 published viral clones and from other ImmuneACCESS disease sequences. TCRdb reran the public reads through fastp at Q25 and MiXCR, keeping productive beta chains. CDR3 protein sequences are deduplicated, and each keeps its most common genes and DNA. TCRdb's processing, not the study's, gives the V and J calls here. This sample has 200,000 to 250,000 distinct CDR3 sequences in its table, and about 95% of those were observed once. Over 0.15% of the sample rests with the top ten.

The chain uses TRBV28 and TRBJ1-1, with 7 central nucleotides matching TRBD1. This TCR derives from a human donor with Susac syndrome. Sequencing input: CD4+ T cells from PBMCs. The DNA sequence is given as TGTGCCAGCAGGACAGGGAGCACTGAAGCTTTCTTT. Its coded protein is CASRTGSTEAFF.